This TCR beta chain was sequenced in a study of T cell clonotyping in hematopoietic cell transplantation. As to this clone: Its specificity is not known.

Repertoires were generated with immunoSEQ multiplex PCR, while TCRdb's copy carries only in-frame clones and drops some. Of 40,000 to 45,000 clones detected, 85% to 95% appear once; the ten largest clones hold roughly 0.85%. V lost 7 bases and J lost 6, with 15 bases in between. CDR3 length: 13 amino acids. Germline V gives CDR1 SGHNT, CDR2 YENEEA. Findings of the study overall: Graft donor and pretransplant recipient Inverse Simpson Index values predicted broader posttransplant TCR diversity. Recipient TCR diversity dropped after transplant; expanded clonotypes rose from day 30 to 180. Few recipient clonotypes overlapped donors; over 95% were de novo at given depth. No sorting was done, leaving CD4 and CD8 contributions mixed.

The material sequenced was peripheral blood mononuclear cells. The rearrangement uses TRBV11-3 and TRBJ1-2; D not certain. The receptor was isolated from a woman between 50 and 59 years old in good health. Some clones in this sample may be carry-over from other donors' samples. In DNA form, the CDR3 reads TGTGCCAGCACCCAGGACTCGACCCATGGCTACACCTTC. Its translation is CASTQDSTHGYTF. Together with reference TRBV11-3 and TRBJ1-2, the CDR3 gives the full variable domain: EAGVVQSPRYKIIEKKQPVAFWCNPISGHNTLYWYLQNLGQGPELLIRYENEEAVDDSQLPKDRFSAERLKGVDSTLKIQPAELGDSAVYLCASTQDSTHGYTFGSGTRLTVV.